The present T cell receptor (beta chain) was sequenced within a study of blood T cell repertoires in COVID-19. Study-level background: There were acute and convalescent COVID-19 samples, and they came from the United States, Italy and Spain.

Clones were sequenced by immunoSEQ multiplex PCR, and TCRdb holds only the in-frame ones, with some missing. Seen here are roughly 150,000 clones, over 70% observed once, and the top ten hold around 6.1%. Germline CDR1 is MNHEY and CDR2 is SVGAGI. Trimming left V 6 bases short and J 0 bases short, with 11 bases between. This CDR3 comprises 14 residues. The TCR was taken from a man at least 80 years old with acute or convalescent COVID-19. Sequencing was carried out using peripheral blood. V and J are TRBV6-5 and TRBJ1-2; no reliable D call. The CDR3 DNA is TGTGCCAGCAGGCGGACGGGAGCTAACTATGGCTACACCTTC. It codes for CASRRTGANYGYTF.